Presented here are 25 T cell receptor beta chains from one specimen sequenced in a study of blood T cell repertoires in COVID-19. Profiling relied on immunoSEQ multiplex PCR, and the TCRdb table lists in-frame clones only, not all of them. The sample has approximately 350,000 clones; around nine tenths are singletons. Sequences were obtained from peripheral blood. Receptors originate from a woman between 65 and 79 years old with COVID-19, enrolled during active disease.

V and J are TRBV19 and TRBJ1-4, with unresolved D. The CDR3 sequence is 15 residues long. The germline V gene has CDR1 LNHDA and CDR2 SQIVND (reference sequence). Trimming shortened V by 2 bases and J by 0 bases, and 7 bases separated the two germline ends. The chain's CDR3 is CASSIFGATNEKLFF. The CDR3 coding sequence is TGTGCCAGTAGTATATTCGGTGCAACTAATGAAAAACTGTTTTTT.

In this sample, this clone turned up once. The rearrangement links TRBV5-6 to TRBJ2-1; 11 nucleotides match TRBD2. V lost 7 bases to trimming and J lost 2 bases; unmatched junction nucleotides: 11. CDR1 and CDR2 (germline): SGHDT, YYEEEE. This CDR3 is built from 17 residues. The CDR3 loop is CASSLGSGGATYNEQFF. The CDR3 DNA reads as TGTGCCAGCTCCCTGGGTAGCGGGGGGGCTACCTACAATGAGCAGTTCTTC.

The rearrangement links TRBV21-1 to TRBJ2-3; the table's D gene call, TRBD2, was not cross checked with the DNA. TRBV21-1 is flagged as a pseudogene. The length of the CDR3 is 16 residues. For the CDR3, the DNA is TGTGCCAGCAGCGCCGCCAGCGGGGTCTCCACAGATACGCAGTATTTT. Encoded protein: CASSAASGVSTDTQYF.

This chain joins TRBV18 and TRBJ1-5; 8 nucleotides line up with TRBD1. The CDR3 contains 14 residues. Germline loops: CDR1 KGHSH, CDR2 LQKENI. With V trimmed by 4 bases and J by 2 bases, 1 base remained unmatched. This CDR3 is CASSQTGGNQPQHF. The CDR3 region has the DNA TGTGCCAGCTCACAGACAGGGGGCAATCAGCCCCAGCATTTT.

The chain has TRBV29-1 and TRBJ1-4; 9 bases align to TRBD1. Germline V lookup: CDR1 SQVTM, CDR2 ANQGSEA. Germline trimming cut 6 bases from V and 8 bases from J; bases unmatched to any gene: 4. The CDR3 length is 12 residues. CDR3 region: CSVGQGREKLFF. Here the CDR3 DNA reads TGCAGCGTAGGACAGGGGAGAGAAAAACTGTTTTTT. The full variable domain, its missing parts supplied by reference TRBV29-1 and TRBJ1-4, is SAVISQKPSRDICQRGTSLTIQCQVDSQVTMMFWYRQQPGQSLTLIATANQGSEATYESGFVIDKFPISRPNLTFSTLTVSNMSPEDSSIYLCSVGQGREKLFFGSGTQLSVL.

V and J are TRBV28 and TRBJ1-5; D gene unclear. The CDR3 sequence is 14 residues long. Germline CDR1 MDHEN, CDR2 SYDVKM. Trimming cost V 5 bases and J 7 bases, with 15 bases left between them. The CDR3 reads CASSGGSLSQPQHF. CDR3 DNA: TGTGCCAGCAGTGGAGGGTCTCTGAGCCAGCCCCAGCATTTT. The variable domain in full, completed from reference TRBV28 and TRBJ1-5, reads DVKVTQSSRYLVKRTGEKVFLECVQDMDHENMFWYRQDPGLGLRLIYFSYDVKMKEKGDIPEGYSVSREKKERFSLILESASTNQTSMYLCASSGGSLSQPQHFGDGTRLSIL.

The rearrangement links TRBV2 to TRBJ2-7, with a weak D call TRBD1 (6 bases). Germline CDR1 SNHLY, CDR2 FYNNEI. V was cut by 6 bases and J by 7 bases, with 19 bases left in between. The CDR3 consists of 14 residues. The CDR3 DNA sequence: TGTGCCAGCAGGTTACAGGGTAAGAGGGTGGAGCAGTACTTC. Protein product: CASRLQGKRVEQYF.

The rearrangement joins TRBV10-3 to TRBJ2-1; 9 nucleotides line up with TRBD1. The V gene end was trimmed by 6 bases and the J gene end by 6 bases; junction bases not matched to a gene: 6. Germline CDR1 is ENHRY and CDR2 is SYGVKD. The CDR3 runs 14 residues. CDR3 protein: CAISPGQGGNEQFF. For the CDR3, the DNA is TGTGCCATCAGCCCGGGACAGGGTGGCAATGAGCAGTTCTTC.

This clone was recorded once. The chain uses TRBV23-1 and TRBJ2-3, with D possibly TRBD1 on 6 matching bases. TRBV23-1 is labeled an ORF, and its function is uncertain. CDR3 length equals 18 residues. The V end lost 8 bases, the J end lost 5 bases, and 29 bases lay between the germline ends. The CDR3: CASPHQGTVPFQEDTQYF. The CDR3 coding sequence is TGCGCCAGCCCGCATCAGGGGACCGTTCCCTTCCAAGAAGATACGCAGTATTTT.

The gene calls are TRBV2 and TRBJ1-1; 7 bases fit TRBD1. V lost 5 bases to trimming and J lost 4 bases; unmatched junction nucleotides: 7. This CDR3 is 14 amino acids long. Germline CDR1 reads SNHLY; CDR2 reads FYNNEI. The CDR3 region has the DNA TGTGCCAGCAGTAAGGGGGCGCTCCCCACTGAAGCTTTCTTT. Encoded protein: CASSKGALPTEAFF. Full variable domain (outside the CDR3, taken from reference TRBV2 and TRBJ1-1): EPEVTQTPSHQVTQMGQEVILRCVPISNHLYFYWYRQILGQKVEFLVSFYNNEISEKSEIFDDQFSVERPDGSNFTLKIRSTKLEDSAMYFCASSKGALPTEAFFGQGTRLTVV.

The rearrangement links TRBV5-1 to TRBJ1-5; D remains ambiguous. The CDR3 spans 15 residues. Looked up from germline, CDR1 is SGHRS and CDR2 is YFSETQ. With 4 bases removed from V and 0 bases from J, the gap between germline ends came to 11 bases. Here the CDR3 reads CASSPVGDSNQPQHF. The CDR3, as DNA: TGCGCCAGCAGCCCGGTCGGGGATAGCAATCAGCCCCAGCATTTT.

This clone occurred a few times. V is TRBV2 and J is TRBJ1-4, with D perhaps matching TRBD1 (5 bases). The CDR3 loop spans 15 amino acids. CDR1 and CDR2 (germline): SNHLY, FYNNEI. Trimming took 0 bases from V and 2 from J, leaving 7 bases between them. CDR3 region: CASSEAGRTNEKLFF. The CDR3 DNA reads as TGTGCCAGCAGTGAAGCGGGGCGGACTAATGAAAAACTGTTTTTT. Variable domain in full (rest from reference TRBV2 and TRBJ1-4): EPEVTQTPSHQVTQMGQEVILRCVPISNHLYFYWYRQILGQKVEFLVSFYNNEISEKSEIFDDQFSVERPDGSNFTLKIRSTKLEDSAMYFCASSEAGRTNEKLFFGSGTQLSVL.

The rearrangement joins TRBV30 to TRBJ1-1, with D possibly matching TRBD1 (6 bases). The V gene lost 3 bases and the J gene lost 0 bases, with 14 bases spanning the gap. There are 15 residues in the CDR3. Germline CDR1 reads GTSNPN; CDR2 reads SVGIG (reference sequence). CDR3 sequence: CAWSQYRELNTEAFF. CDR3 bases: TGTGCCTGGAGCCAGTACAGGGAATTGAACACTGAAGCTTTCTTT.

This chain joins TRBV4-2 and TRBJ2-1, with 13 bases matching TRBD2. The CDR3 consists of 16 residues. The V gene's germline CDR1 is LGHNA and CDR2 YNFKEQ. V lost 0 bases to trimming and J lost 10 bases; unmatched junction nucleotides: 6. CDR3 residues: CASSQEVGLAGVEQFF. The CDR3, as DNA: TGTGCCAGCAGCCAAGAGGTCGGACTAGCGGGGGTCGAGCAGTTCTTC.

The DNA for the CDR3 is TGTGCCATCAGCCAAGCGGGGCGTAGCACAGATACGCAGTATTTT. Protein: CAISQAGRSTDTQYF. The chain joins TRBV10-3 to TRBJ2-3; 7 bases are shared with TRBD2. The CDR3 length is 15 residues. Germline loops: CDR1 ENHRY, CDR2 SYGVKD. Trimming took 6 bases from V and 0 from J; bases not matched to a gene: 6.

The chain links TRBV11-3 to TRBJ2-2, with TRBD1 matching 9 bases. The J segment lost 9 bases and the V segment lost 7 bases, leaving 6 bases of the junction unmatched. This CDR3 is 13 amino acids long. Per germline, CDR1 SGHNT and CDR2 YENEEA. DNA for the CDR3: TGTGCCAGCACCAAACAGGGGGCCCGGGAGCTGTTTTTT. Its translation: CASTKQGARELFF.

This clone was counted once. This chain uses TRBV7-2 with TRBJ1-2; TRBD1 matches 10 bases. CDR3 length: 15 amino acids. V trimming: 1 base; J trimming: 4 bases; junction bases outside the gene matches: 3. Germline CDR1 and CDR2: SGHTA and FQGNSA. CDR3 DNA sequence: TGTGCCAGCAGCTTAGGACAGGGGGCCATCTATGGCTACACCTTC. Amino acids: CASSLGQGAIYGYTF.

This clone was recorded a few times. This sequence joins TRBV6-2 or TRBV6-3 and TRBJ1-5, with 7 bases identical to TRBD1. V was pared by 0 bases and J by 2 bases, with 13 bases of the junction left unmatched. This CDR3 has 19 amino acids. The V gene's germline CDR1 is MNHEY and CDR2 SVGEGT. CDR3 sequence (DNA): TGTGCCAGCAGTTACTCGGTCCAGGGGGATCCTCTAGGCAATCAGCCCCAGCATTTT. Its translation is CASSYSVQGDPLGNQPQHF.

This clone was recorded only once. CDR3 DNA sequence: TGTGCCAGCATCGACGTACGACAGGGGAGGGAGACCCAGTACTTC. This gives the protein CASIDVRQGRETQYF. V gene TRBV6-5 combines with J gene TRBJ2-5, with 8 positions matching TRBD1. Germline lookup yields CDR1 MNHEY and CDR2 SVGAGI. Trimming at V came to 7 bases and at J to 5 bases, leaving 12 bases not matched to a gene. CDR3 length equals 15 residues.

V is TRBV28 and J is TRBJ2-3; weak D call: TRBD2 (6 bases). This CDR3 comprises 15 residues. Germline values: CDR1 MDHEN, CDR2 SYDVKM. Trimming took 8 bases from V and 3 from J, leaving 18 bases between them. The CDR3 nucleotides read TGTGCCAGCGGGTCACTCGGGACTTTGACAGATACGCAGTATTTT. Its translation is CASGSLGTLTDTQYF.

The chain uses TRBV2 and TRBJ1-2; 9 nucleotides line up with TRBD1. CDR1 is SNHLY, CDR2 FYNNEI, per germline. J lost 11 bases, V lost 6 bases, and 10 bases had no gene match. This CDR3 has 13 amino acids. DNA of the CDR3: TGTGCCAGCAGCGACATTTGGACAGGGGAGTACACCTTC. Translated, it gives CASSDIWTGEYTF.

This chain connects TRBV13 to TRBJ1-6; 7 positions agree with TRBD1. V shed 5 bases and J 8 bases; nucleotides not matched to a gene: 9. The CDR3 consists of 15 residues. In germline, CDR1 is PRHDT, CDR2 FYEKMQ (reference sequence). The CDR3 sequence is CASSRRGVRDSPLHF. For the CDR3, the DNA is TGTGCCAGCAGCCGCAGGGGGGTGAGGGATTCACCCCTCCACTTT.

On this clone itself: Other nucleotide sequences in the sample specify the same CDR3. The chain links TRBV10-3 to TRBJ1-2; D uncertain. The CDR3 runs 11 residues. Germline V gives CDR1 ENHRY, CDR2 SYGVKD. V lost 0 bases and J 8 bases, leaving 4 bases between the germline ends. The CDR3 protein is CAISESGGYTF. The DNA of the CDR3 is TGTGCCATCAGTGAGTCCGGGGGCTACACCTTC.

This sequence joins TRBV15 and TRBJ2-7; 9 bases match TRBD2. CDR1 and CDR2 from the germline V gene are LNHNV and YYDKDF (reference sequence). The CDR3 runs 15 residues. Trimming took 3 bases from V and 1 from J; bases not matched to a gene: 4. The CDR3 reads CATSSERGASYEQYF. The DNA for the CDR3 is TGTGCCACCAGCAGCGAGCGGGGGGCTTCCTACGAGCAGTACTTC.

This clone was recorded only once. This chain links TRBV7-6 with TRBJ1-4, with D maybe TRBD1 (6 bases). The V and J ends lost 6 bases and 7 bases respectively, with 12 bases between them. Per germline, CDR1 SGHVS and CDR2 FNYEAQ. This CDR3 is built from 13 residues. Written as DNA, the CDR3 is TGTGCCAGCAGAGAAGCAGGGGCTGAAAAACTGTTTTTT. Protein sequence: CASREAGAEKLFF.